The following is a T cell receptor (beta chain) sequence with its context. Its target is unknown. In replicate PCRs of sorted subsets, approximately 200 ng DNA, approximately 30,000 T cell genomes, was used. This table comes from immunoSEQ multiplex PCR, and its TCRdb copy is limited to in-frame clones, with some not included. Found here are approximately 700,000 clones, around 73% of them singletons; the top ten hold around 2%. These data are taken from a study of shared clonotypes between healthy human individuals. The study's findings and limits: With a handful of donors compared, about 5.2% of naive CD4 clonotypes were shared. What naive subsets generally showed was a larger estimated richness than memory subsets showed.

The V gene end was trimmed by 5 bases and the J gene end by 7 bases; junction bases not matched to a gene: 13. Germline CDR1 is MRHNA and CDR2 is SNTAGT. This CDR3 is built from 15 residues. This clonotype originated in a woman in her 30s in good health. The sample comprised memory CD4+ T cells sorted from blood. Indicated subset: CD45RA-negative fraction. V and J are TRBV6-4 and TRBJ2-7, with 8 bases that match TRBD1. Here the CDR3 DNA reads TGTGCCAGCAGTACTGGACAGGGAGACTCTAGTGAGCAGTACTTC. It is translated as CASSTGQGDSSEQYF.